Listed below are T cell receptor beta chains from one sample, sequenced in a study of cytomegalovirus exposure and HLA in healthy donors. Data came from immunoSEQ multiplex PCR; TCRdb stores just in-frame clones and leaves some out. Here the sample spans some 110,000 clones, roughly 77% being singletons. Sequenced input: PBMCs. Receptor source: a woman aged 25 to 39 in good health and CMV-seronegative. CDR3s include the opening cysteine and the closing phenylalanine or tryptophan. D genes are given only for firm matches. Size values are once, few and many counts, or a class for expanded clones, and some rows have none.

CASSPSGTSGGRSSYEQYF,TGTGCCAGCAGCCCCAGTGGGACTAGCGGAGGCCGCAGCTCCTACGAGCAGTACTTC,TRBD2,TRBV11-3,TRBJ2-7,NA
CASSRGGAGEQYF,TGTGCCAGCTCACGCGGGGGGGCGGGCGAGCAGTACTTC,TRBD2,TRBV18,TRBJ2-7,NA
CASSPYSAGDSDTQYF,TGTGCCAGCAGTCCCTACTCTGCGGGAGATTCAGATACGCAGTATTTT,TRBD2,TRBV27,TRBJ2-3,once
CAWSATETQYF,TGTGCCTGGAGCGCTACGGAGACCCAGTACTTC,NA,TRBV30,TRBJ2-5,NA
CSVGSLQGAHEQYF,TGCAGCGTTGGTTCCCTCCAGGGTGCCCACGAGCAGTACTTC,NA,TRBV29-1,TRBJ2-7,NA
CASSLASRGQETQYF,TGCGCCAGCAGCTTGGCGTCCAGGGGGCAAGAGACCCAGTACTTC,TRBD1,TRBV5-1,TRBJ2-5,NA
CASSFPRTGQVGEKLFF,TGTGCCAGCAGTTTCCCCCGGACAGGCCAAGTTGGTGAAAAACTGTTTTTT,TRBD1,TRBV28,TRBJ1-4,NA
CASSVSGAASYEQYF,TGTGCCAGCAGCGTAAGCGGAGCGGCCTCCTACGAGCAGTACTTC,NA,TRBV9,TRBJ2-7,NA
CASSQNKNTGELFF,TGCGCCAGCAGCCAAAACAAGAACACCGGGGAGCTGTTTTTT,NA,TRBV4-1,TRBJ2-2,NA
CAISPQGGTLVYEQYF,TGTGCCATCAGCCCCCAAGGCGGGACCTTAGTGTACGAGCAGTACTTC,NA,TRBV10-3,TRBJ2-7,NA
CASSPETGVMVNTEAFF,TGTGCCAGCTCACCGGAGACAGGGGTTATGGTGAACACTGAAGCTTTCTTT,TRBD1,TRBV18,TRBJ1-1,once
CAWSPEGVGLFF,TGTGCCTGGAGCCCCGAGGGGGTAGGTCTTTTCTTT,NA,TRBV30,TRBJ1-1,NA
CASSLSRDHYGYTF,TGTGCCAGCAGCCTCTCCAGGGATCACTATGGCTACACCTTC,NA,TRBV11-1,TRBJ1-2,once
CASRAQRGDRTYEQYF,TGTGCCAGTAGGGCCCAGCGGGGGGACCGAACCTACGAGCAGTACTTC,TRBD2,TRBV19,TRBJ2-7,NA
CATASSYNSPLHF,TGTGCCACAGCGAGCTCCTATAATTCACCCCTCCACTTT,NA,TRBV7-2,TRBJ1-6,NA
CAIRRQEDGYTF,TGTGCCATCAGGAGACAGGAGGATGGCTACACCTTC,NA,TRBV10-3,TRBJ1-2,NA
CAISGDSSTGELFF,TGTGCCATCTCGGGGGATTCGAGCACCGGGGAGCTGTTTTTT,NA,TRBV10-3,TRBJ2-2,NA
CASSGLADTGELFF,TGTGCCAGCAGTGGACTAGCGGACACCGGGGAGCTGTTTTTT,TRBD2,TRBV6-4,TRBJ2-2,NA
CAWSSHNEKLFF,TGTGCCTGGAGTTCCCATAATGAAAAACTGTTTTTT,NA,TRBV30,TRBJ1-4,NA
CASRRQGQCNEQFF,TGCGCCAGCAGGAGACAGGGCCAGTGCAATGAGCAGTTCTTC,TRBD1,TRBV23-1,TRBJ2-1,NA
CASSVTSSYEQYF,TGTGCCAGCAGCGTGACATCCTCCTACGAGCAGTACTTC,NA,TRBV7-6,TRBJ2-7,NA
CASSLVALAGAGAKNIQYF,TGTGCCAGCAGCTTAGTGGCACTAGCGGGGGCCGGGGCGAAGAACATTCAGTACTTC,TRBD2,TRBV7-9,TRBJ2-4,NA
CSSSLIRGGYTF,TGTTCCAGCAGCTTAATAAGGGGTGGCTACACCTTC,NA,TRBV7-9,TRBJ1-2,NA
CASSLTGFPGETQYF,TGTGCCAGCAGCTTAACAGGGTTCCCCGGGGAGACCCAGTACTTC,NA,TRBV7-2,TRBJ2-5,NA
CASSPIGQANSPLHF,TGCGCCAGCAGCCCAATTGGTCAAGCGAATTCACCCCTCCACTTT,NA,TRBV5-1,TRBJ1-6,NA
CSVPKQGTAFF,TGCAGTGTCCCAAAACAGGGGACAGCTTTCTTT,TRBD1,TRBV20-1,TRBJ1-1,NA
CASSQPGSNYEQYF,TGCGCCAGCAGCCAGCCGGGATCAAACTACGAGCAGTACTTC,NA,TRBV4-1,TRBJ2-7,NA
CAISITGDTGELFF,TGTGCCATCAGCATAACAGGGGACACCGGGGAGCTGTTTTTT,TRBD1,TRBV10-3,TRBJ2-2,NA
CASNFRDTFYEQYF,TGTGCCAGTAACTTCCGGGACACATTCTACGAGCAGTACTTC,NA,TRBV19,TRBJ2-7,once
CASSFLAAADTQYF,TGTGCCAGCAGCTTCTTAGCGGCGGCAGATACGCAGTATTTT,NA,TRBV7-3,TRBJ2-3,NA
CASSDGGSSYEQYF,TGCGCCAGCAGTGACGGCGGGTCCTCCTACGAGCAGTACTTC,NA,TRBV10-1,TRBJ2-7,NA
CASSIGIRRSSSTDTQYF,TGTGCCAGTAGTATAGGAATTCGGCGGTCCTCTAGCACAGATACGCAGTATTTT,NA,TRBV19,TRBJ2-3,NA
CASSQDRNNSPLHF,TGTGCCAGCTCACAGGACAGGAATAATTCACCCCTCCACTTT,TRBD1,TRBV18,TRBJ1-6,NA
CSVTGPTDTQYF,TGCAGCGTAACTGGGCCAACAGATACGCAGTATTTT,NA,TRBV29-1,TRBJ2-3,NA
CASSTRTSGILAEQYF,TGTGCCAGCAGCACAAGGACTAGCGGCATCCTTGCGGAGCAGTACTTC,TRBD2,TRBV13,TRBJ2-7,NA
CASSLPTSGGTQYF,TGTGCCAGCAGCTTACCAACTAGCGGCGGGACCCAGTACTTC,TRBD2,TRBV11-3,TRBJ2-5,NA
CAISEPGGAGGHEQFF,TGTGCCATCAGTGAGCCGGGGGGCGCGGGAGGGCATGAGCAGTTCTTC,TRBD2,TRBV10-3,TRBJ2-1,NA
CASSQDIAGDERISYEQYF,TGCGCCAGCAGCCAAGATATAGCGGGTGACGAACGCATCTCCTACGAGCAGTACTTC,TRBD2,TRBV4-3,TRBJ2-7,NA
CASSHALAGAYNEQFF,TGTGCCAGCAGCCATGCACTAGCGGGAGCCTACAATGAGCAGTTCTTC,TRBD2,TRBV4-2,TRBJ2-1,NA
CASSQVPGGIYEQYF,TGCGCCAGCAGCCAAGTTCCAGGGGGCATCTACGAGCAGTACTTC,TRBD1,TRBV4-1,TRBJ2-7,once
CASSSRPGTGGSYEQYF,TGTGCCAGCAGCAGTCGTCCCGGGACAGGGGGCAGCTACGAGCAGTACTTC,TRBD1,TRBV5-4,TRBJ2-7,NA
CASSHGQGEQYF,TGTGCCAGCAGCCATGGTCAGGGCGAGCAGTACTTC,NA,TRBV9,TRBJ2-7,few
CASSLATTSGSYEQYF,TGCGCCAGCAGCTTAGCTACGACTAGCGGGAGTTACGAGCAGTACTTC,TRBD2,TRBV5-1,TRBJ2-7,NA
CASLFNSGSNTGELFF,TGTGCCAGCCTCTTCAATAGCGGTTCGAACACCGGGGAGCTGTTTTTT,NA,TRBV7-9,TRBJ2-2,NA
CASSPHVSSYNEQFF,TGTGCCAGCAGCCCCCACGTTAGCTCCTACAATGAGCAGTTCTTC,NA,TRBV7-9,TRBJ2-1,NA
CSSSGTGNGYTF,TGTTCCAGCAGCGGGACAGGGAATGGCTACACCTTC,TRBD1,TRBV7-9,TRBJ1-2,NA
CASSPGPGGGEGMAVGELFF,TGTGCCAGCTCACCTGGCCCCGGGGGGGGTGAAGGTATGGCTGTCGGGGAGCTGTTTTTT,TRBD2,TRBV18,TRBJ2-2,NA
CASSLGSGELFF,TGTGCCAGCAGCTTGGGGAGTGGGGAGCTGTTTTTT,NA,TRBV5-6,TRBJ2-2,NA
CASSLSTGERAFF,TGTGCCAGCAGCTTATCAACAGGGGAGCGAGCTTTCTTT,TRBD1,TRBV7-9,TRBJ1-1,NA
CASSEQNTGELFF,TGTGCCAGCAGTGAACAGAACACCGGGGAGCTGTTTTTT,NA,TRBV2,TRBJ2-2,NA
CASSIRNSVTNYGYTF,TGTGCCAGTAGTATCCGGAACAGTGTTACGAACTATGGCTACACCTTC,NA,TRBV19,TRBJ1-2,NA
CASSSGKDQPQHF,TGTGCCAGCTCCTCGGGGAAGGATCAGCCCCAGCATTTT,NA,TRBV18,TRBJ1-5,NA
CASSLGLAAYEQYF,TGTGCCAGCAGCTTAGGACTAGCGGCCTACGAGCAGTACTTC,TRBD2,TRBV7-8,TRBJ2-7,NA
CASSNTGGLSANVLTF,TGTGCCAGCAGTAACACAGGGGGTTTATCGGCCAACGTCCTGACTTTC,TRBD1,TRBV2,TRBJ2-6,NA
CASSSLQIDRGRPGGELFF,TGTGCCAGCAGTTCGTTGCAAATCGACAGGGGGCGCCCCGGCGGGGAGCTGTTTTTT,TRBD1,TRBV27,TRBJ2-2,once